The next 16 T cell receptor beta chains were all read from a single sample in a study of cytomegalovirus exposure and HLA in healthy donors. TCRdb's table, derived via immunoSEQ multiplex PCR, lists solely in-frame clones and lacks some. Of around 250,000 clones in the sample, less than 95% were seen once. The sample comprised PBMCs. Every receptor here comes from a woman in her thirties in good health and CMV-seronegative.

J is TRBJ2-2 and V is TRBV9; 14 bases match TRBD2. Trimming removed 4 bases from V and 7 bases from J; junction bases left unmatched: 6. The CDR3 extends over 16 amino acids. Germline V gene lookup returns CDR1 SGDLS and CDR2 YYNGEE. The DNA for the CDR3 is TGTGCCAGCAGCCCTAGACTAGCGGGAGGGGTCGGGGAGCTGTTTTTT. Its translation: CASSPRLAGGVGELFF.

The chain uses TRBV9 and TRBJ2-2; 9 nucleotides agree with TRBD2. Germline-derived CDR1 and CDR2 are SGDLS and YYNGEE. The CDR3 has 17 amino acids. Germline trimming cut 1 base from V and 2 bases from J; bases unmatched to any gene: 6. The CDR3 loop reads CASSVSLAGPNTGELFF. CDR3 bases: TGTGCCAGCAGCGTATCGCTAGCGGGGCCAAACACCGGGGAGCTGTTTTTT. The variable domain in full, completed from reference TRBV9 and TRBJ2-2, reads DSGVTQTPKHLITATGQRVTLRCSPRSGDLSVYWYQQSLDQGLQFLIQYYNGEERAKGNILERFSAQQFPDLHSELNLSSLELGDSALYFCASSVSLAGPNTGELFFGEGSRLTVL.

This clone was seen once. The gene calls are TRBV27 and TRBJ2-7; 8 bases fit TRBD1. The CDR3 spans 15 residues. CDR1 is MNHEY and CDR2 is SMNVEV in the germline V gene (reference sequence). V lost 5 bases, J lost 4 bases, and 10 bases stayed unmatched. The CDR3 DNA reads TGTGCCAGCAGTAAAAGACAGGGGTTGTTGTACGAGCAGTACTTC. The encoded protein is CASSKRQGLLYEQYF.

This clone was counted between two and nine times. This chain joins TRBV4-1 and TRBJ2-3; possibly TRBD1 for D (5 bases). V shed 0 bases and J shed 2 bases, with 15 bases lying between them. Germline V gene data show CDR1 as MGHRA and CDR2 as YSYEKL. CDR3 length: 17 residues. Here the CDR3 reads CASSQEGLVTFTDTQYF. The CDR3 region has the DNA TGCGCCAGCAGCCAAGAGGGGCTCGTTACATTCACAGATACGCAGTATTTT.

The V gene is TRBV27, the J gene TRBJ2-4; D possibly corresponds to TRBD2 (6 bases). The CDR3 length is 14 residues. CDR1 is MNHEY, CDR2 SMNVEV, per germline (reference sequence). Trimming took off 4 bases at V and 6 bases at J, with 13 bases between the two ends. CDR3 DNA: TGTGCCAGCAGTTCGGGGGTGTGGGGAAACATTCAGTACTTC. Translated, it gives CASSSGVWGNIQYF.

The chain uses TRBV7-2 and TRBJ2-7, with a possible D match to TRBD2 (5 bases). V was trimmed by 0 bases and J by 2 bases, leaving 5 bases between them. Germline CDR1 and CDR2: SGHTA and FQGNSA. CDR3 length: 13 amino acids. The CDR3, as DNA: TGTGCCAGCAGCTTAGCCGGGACCTACGAGCAGTACTTC. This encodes CASSLAGTYEQYF.

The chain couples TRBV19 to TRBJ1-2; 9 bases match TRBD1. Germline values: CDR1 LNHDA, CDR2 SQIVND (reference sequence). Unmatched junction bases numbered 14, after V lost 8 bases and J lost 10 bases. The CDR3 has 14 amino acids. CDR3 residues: CASAPGQGFGDYTF. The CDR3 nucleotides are TGTGCCAGTGCTCCGGGACAGGGATTCGGAGACTACACCTTC.

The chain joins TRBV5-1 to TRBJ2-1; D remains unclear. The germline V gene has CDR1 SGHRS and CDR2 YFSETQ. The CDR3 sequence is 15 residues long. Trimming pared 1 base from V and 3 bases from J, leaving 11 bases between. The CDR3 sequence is CASSLFAGNYNEQFF. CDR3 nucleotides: TGCGCCAGCAGCTTGTTCGCCGGAAACTACAATGAGCAGTTCTTC.

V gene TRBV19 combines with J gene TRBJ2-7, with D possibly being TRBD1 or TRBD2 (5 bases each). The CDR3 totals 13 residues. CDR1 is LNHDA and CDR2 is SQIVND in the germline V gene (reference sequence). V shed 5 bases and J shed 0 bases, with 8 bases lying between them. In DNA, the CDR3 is TGTGCCAGTAGTCTCGGGACCTCCTACGAGCAGTACTTC. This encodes CASSLGTSYEQYF.

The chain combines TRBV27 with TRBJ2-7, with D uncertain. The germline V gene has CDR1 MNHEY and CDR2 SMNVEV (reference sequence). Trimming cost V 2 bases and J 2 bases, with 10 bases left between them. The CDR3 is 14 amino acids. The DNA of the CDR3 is TGTGCCAGCAGTTTACGGTACGGAACCTACGAGCAGTACTTC. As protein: CASSLRYGTYEQYF.

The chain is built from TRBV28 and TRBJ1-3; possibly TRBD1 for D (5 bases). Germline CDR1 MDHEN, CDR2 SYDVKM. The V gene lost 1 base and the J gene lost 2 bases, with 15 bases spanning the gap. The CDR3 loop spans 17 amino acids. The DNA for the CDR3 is TGTGCCAGCAGTTTATTGGGTGTCGGGGGAACTGGAAACACCATATATTTT. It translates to CASSLLGVGGTGNTIYF. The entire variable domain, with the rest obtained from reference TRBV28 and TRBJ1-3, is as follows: DVKVTQSSRYLVKRTGEKVFLECVQDMDHENMFWYRQDPGLGLRLIYFSYDVKMKEKGDIPEGYSVSREKKERFSLILESASTNQTSMYLCASSLLGVGGTGNTIYFGEGSWLTVV.

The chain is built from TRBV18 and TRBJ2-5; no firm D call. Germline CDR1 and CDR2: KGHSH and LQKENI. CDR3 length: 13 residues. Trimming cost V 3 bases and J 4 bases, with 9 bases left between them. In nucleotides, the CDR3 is TGTGCCAGCTCACCTACCCAACCAGAGACCCAGTACTTC. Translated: CASSPTQPETQYF.

In DNA, the CDR3 is TGCGCCAGCAGCCCAAGTATTGTAACTAGCGGGAGGAGCTACGAGCAGTACTTC. This gives the protein CASSPSIVTSGRSYEQYF. The V call is TRBV4-1, the J call TRBJ2-7; TRBD2 aligns across 12 bases. J gave up 3 bases and V 4 bases, and 13 bases lay outside the gene matches. This CDR3 has 18 amino acids. Germline V gives CDR1 MGHRA, CDR2 YSYEKL.

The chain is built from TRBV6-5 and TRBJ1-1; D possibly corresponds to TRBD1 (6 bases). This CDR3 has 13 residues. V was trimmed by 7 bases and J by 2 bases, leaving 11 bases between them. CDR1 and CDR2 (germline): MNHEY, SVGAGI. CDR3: CASTIGGNTEAFF. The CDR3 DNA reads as TGTGCCAGCACCATAGGGGGAAACACTGAAGCTTTCTTT.

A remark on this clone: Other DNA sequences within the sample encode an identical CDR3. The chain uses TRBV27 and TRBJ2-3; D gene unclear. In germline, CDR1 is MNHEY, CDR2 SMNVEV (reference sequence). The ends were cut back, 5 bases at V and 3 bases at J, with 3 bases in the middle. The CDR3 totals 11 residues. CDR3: CASSSTDTQYF. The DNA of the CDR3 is TGTGCCAGCAGTAGTACAGATACGCAGTATTTT.

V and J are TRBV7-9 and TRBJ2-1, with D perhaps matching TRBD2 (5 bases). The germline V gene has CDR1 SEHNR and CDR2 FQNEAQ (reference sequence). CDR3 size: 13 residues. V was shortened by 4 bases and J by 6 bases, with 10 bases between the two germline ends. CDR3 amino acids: CASSSGLVNEQFF. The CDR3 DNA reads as TGTGCCAGCAGCTCTGGACTCGTCAATGAGCAGTTCTTC.